The 27 T cell receptor beta chains in this list originate from one sample, sequenced in a study of blood T cell repertoires in COVID-19. Method: immunoSEQ multiplex PCR; TCRdb's copy keeps in-frame clones and lacks some. The sample records fewer than 400,000 clones, roughly 90% being singletons. Sequencing was done on a sample of peripheral blood. These TCRs come from a woman younger than 45 with COVID-19, enrolled during active disease.

This chain uses TRBV7-9 with TRBJ2-3; TRBD1 matches at 10 bases. V shed 4 bases and J 3 bases; nucleotides not matched to a gene: 1. The germline CDR1 and CDR2 sequences are SEHNR and FQNEAQ (reference sequence). The CDR3 is 14 residues long. CDR3 nucleotides: TGTGCCAGCAGCTGGGACAGGGGAACAGATACGCAGTATTTT. The encoded protein is CASSWDRGTDTQYF.

This clone was counted a single time. The chain joins TRBV6-5 to TRBJ2-3, with a weak D call TRBD1 (5 bases). The CDR3 runs 15 residues. Between the trimmed V and J ends, which lost 6 bases and 2 bases, there was a span of 15 bases. The germline CDR1 and CDR2 sequences are MNHEY and SVGAGI. This chain's CDR3 is CASSVGHAYTDTQYF. The CDR3 DNA reads TGTGCCAGCAGCGTAGGACACGCTTACACAGATACGCAGTATTTT.

This clone is a singleton in its sample. The V and J genes are TRBV5-1 and TRBJ2-1; TRBD1 is a possible D gene (5 bases). Trimming shortened V by 0 bases and J by 2 bases, and 15 bases separated the two germline ends. From germline, CDR1 is SGHRS and CDR2 YFSETQ. The length of the CDR3 is 17 residues. CDR3 residues: CASSLVPGKSPYNEQFF. Here the CDR3 DNA reads TGCGCCAGCAGCTTGGTACCAGGGAAGAGTCCCTACAATGAGCAGTTCTTC.

The count of this clone is one. The genes are TRBV29-1 and TRBJ2-1; maybe TRBD2 (5 bases). CDR3 length equals 14 residues. From germline, CDR1 is SQVTM and CDR2 ANQGSEA. The ends were cut back, 4 bases at V and 2 bases at J, with 12 bases in the middle. The CDR3 loop is CSVGRLLTYNEQFF. The CDR3 DNA reads TGCAGCGTTGGGAGGCTACTTACCTACAATGAGCAGTTCTTC.

The chain uses TRBV10-1 and TRBJ1-1, with 7 bases fitting TRBD1. V was pared by 2 bases and J by 1 base, with 1 base of the junction left unmatched. CDR3 length: 14 amino acids. CDR1 and CDR2 (germline): WNHNN, SYGVQD (reference sequence). DNA for the CDR3: TGCGCCAGCAGTGAGGGGACAGAGAACACTGAAGCTTTCTTT. Its translation: CASSEGTENTEAFF.

The chain has TRBV5-1 and TRBJ2-2; D unclear. CDR1 is SGHRS and CDR2 is YFSETQ in the germline V gene. The CDR3 runs to 15 residues. V was shortened by 1 base and J by 5 bases, with 12 bases between the two germline ends. CDR3 sequence reads: CASSLHSGETGELFF. The CDR3 DNA sequence: TGCGCCAGCAGCTTGCACTCCGGAGAGACCGGGGAGCTGTTTTTT.

The rearrangement joins TRBV5-1 to TRBJ2-1, with TRBD2 identical over 10 bases. The CDR3 is 13 amino acids. V lost 4 bases to trimming and J lost 10 bases; unmatched junction nucleotides: 5. Germline V gene lookup returns CDR1 SGHRS and CDR2 YFSETQ. The DNA of the CDR3 is TGCGCCAGCAGCCCCCTGACTAGCGGGGAGCAGTTCTTC. Its protein is CASSPLTSGEQFF.

CDR3 sequence reads: CASIQRGRGPGGTDTQYF. The CDR3 DNA sequence: TGTGCCAGCATCCAAAGGGGAAGGGGGCCCGGGGGCACAGATACGCAGTATTTT. The chain is built from TRBV7-9 and TRBJ2-3, with 7 bases aligning to TRBD1. V shed 7 bases, J shed 1 base, and the junction held 17 bases outside the gene matches. This CDR3 region has 18 residues. Germline CDR1 and CDR2: SEHNR and FQNEAQ (reference sequence). The complete variable domain, with remaining parts taken from reference TRBV7-9 and TRBJ2-3, reads DTGVSQNPRHKITKRGQNVTFRCDPISEHNRLYWYRQTLGQGPEFLTYFQNEAQLEKSRLLSDRFSAERPKGSFSTLEIQRTEQGDSAMYLCASIQRGRGPGGTDTQYFGPGTRLTVL.

The chain joins TRBV19 to TRBJ1-5; TRBD1 matches at 10 bases. CDR3 size: 14 residues. The germline V gene has CDR1 LNHDA and CDR2 SQIVND (reference sequence). With 7 bases clipped from V and 5 bases from J, the junction kept 5 bases outside the gene matches. The CDR3 reads CASTETGGYQPQHF. The CDR3 region has the DNA TGTGCCAGTACTGAGACAGGGGGCTATCAGCCCCAGCATTTT.

The chain uses TRBV2 and TRBJ1-1; D might be TRBD1 (6 bases). Looked up from germline, CDR1 is SNHLY and CDR2 is FYNNEI. The CDR3 totals 13 residues. Deletions cut 7 bases from V and 10 bases from J, with 19 bases between. The CDR3 DNA reads TGTGCCAGCATACCGGGACAATTGCGAGGAGCTTTCTTT. Amino acids: CASIPGQLRGAFF.

This chain joins TRBV30 and TRBJ1-2; D may be TRBD1 (5 bases). Germline CDR1 GTSNPN, CDR2 SVGIG (reference sequence). Trimming left V 3 bases short and J 1 base short, with 9 bases between. The CDR3 extends over 13 amino acids. CDR3 nucleotide sequence: TGTGCCTGGAGCGACGGGGGTAACTATGGCTACACCTTC. As protein: CAWSDGGNYGYTF.

CDR3 DNA sequence: TGCACCAGCAGCCTCCCGTGGACTAGCGGGGGGCATTATAAAGAGACCCAGTACTTC. Its protein product is CTSSLPWTSGGHYKETQYF. V is TRBV1 and J is TRBJ2-5; TRBD2 is taken as the D call from the table, unchecked against the DNA. TRBV1 is described as a pseudogene. CDR3 length: 19 residues.

This clone appeared a single time. This rearrangement joins TRBV5-1 to TRBJ1-1; a weak D match, TRBD1 (6 bases). CDR3 length equals 13 residues. The V and J ends lost 7 bases and 0 bases respectively, with 10 bases between them. The V gene's germline CDR1 is SGHRS and CDR2 YFSETQ. The CDR3 is CASRQVLNTEAFF. Written as DNA, the CDR3 is TGCGCCAGCCGACAGGTCTTGAACACTGAAGCTTTCTTT.

The chain is built from TRBV6-4 and TRBJ1-1, with 8 bases that match TRBD1. This CDR3 region has 14 residues. Per the germline V gene, CDR1 is MRHNA and CDR2 is SNTAGT. Trimming took 6 bases from V and 5 from J; bases not matched to a gene: 8. The CDR3 DNA reads as TGTGCCAGCAGCAACGAGCAGGGGGCGACTGAAGCTTTCTTT. It specifies CASSNEQGATEAFF.

The V gene is TRBV6-8, the J gene TRBJ1-5; TRBD1 matches 8 bases. The CDR3 spans 17 residues. Germline V CDR1 and CDR2: MNHGY, SAAAGT. Germline trimming cut 5 bases from V and 5 bases from J; bases unmatched to any gene: 14. The CDR3 DNA is TGTGCCAGCAGTATTACAGGGGGGGATATCATGGATCAGCCCCAGCATTTT. Translation gives CASSITGGDIMDQPQHF.

The chain employs TRBV7-6 and TRBJ1-6, with 7 bases fitting TRBD1. This CDR3 is 15 amino acids long. The germline V gene has CDR1 SGHVS and CDR2 FNYEAQ. V lost 0 bases to trimming and J lost 9 bases; unmatched junction nucleotides: 5. The CDR3 sequence is CASSLAQGGGSPLHF. Written as DNA, the CDR3 is TGTGCCAGCAGCTTAGCCCAGGGGGGAGGTTCACCCCTCCACTTT.

The gene calls are TRBV7-9 and TRBJ1-4, with 11 bases fitting TRBD1. This CDR3 comprises 16 residues. The ends lost 7 bases at V and 8 bases at J; junction bases unmatched: 12. Germline V CDR1 and CDR2: SEHNR, FQNEAQ (reference sequence). The CDR3 region is CASTKVLGQGAEKLFF. CDR3 sequence (DNA): TGTGCCAGCACCAAAGTTCTCGGACAGGGGGCAGAAAAACTGTTTTTT.

The rearrangement joins TRBV28 to TRBJ2-5; 8 bases fit TRBD2. The CDR3 sequence is 15 residues long. After removal of 3 bases from V and 4 bases from J, the junction contained 7 bases not matched to a gene. CDR1 and CDR2 from the germline V gene are MDHEN and SYDVKM. CDR3 loop: CASSFQSGGPETQYF. The CDR3 DNA reads TGTGCCAGCAGTTTTCAGTCGGGGGGGCCAGAGACCCAGTACTTC.

The V call is TRBV28, the J call TRBJ2-3; 12 bases are a match to TRBD2. CDR3 size: 16 residues. Germline V gives CDR1 MDHEN, CDR2 SYDVKM. Trimming cost V 5 bases and J 4 bases; bases outside gene matches: 7. CDR3 amino acids: CASSPTSGGSADTQYF. CDR3 sequence (DNA): TGTGCCAGCAGTCCGACTAGCGGGGGCTCTGCAGATACGCAGTATTTT. Looking up the rest from reference TRBV28 and TRBJ2-3 gives the full variable domain: DVKVTQSSRYLVKRTGEKVFLECVQDMDHENMFWYRQDPGLGLRLIYFSYDVKMKEKGDIPEGYSVSREKKERFSLILESASTNQTSMYLCASSPTSGGSADTQYFGPGTRLTVL.

This clone was observed a single time. The chain carries TRBV5-5 and TRBJ1-6, with no clear D. V lost 0 bases and J 10 bases, leaving 5 bases between the germline ends. The CDR3 consists of 12 residues. The germline CDR1 and CDR2 sequences are SGHKS and YYEKEE (reference sequence). The CDR3 nucleotides read TGTGCCAGCAGCTTGGGCAGATCACCCCTCCACTTT. As protein: CASSLGRSPLHF.

This clone was counted a single time. The CDR3 here is CASSKGGVFYGYTF. In DNA form, the CDR3 reads TGTGCCAGCTCTAAGGGAGGGGTCTTCTATGGCTACACCTTC. The chain employs TRBV28 and TRBJ1-2; TRBD1 is a possible D gene (5 bases). The CDR3 has 14 amino acids. Looked up from germline, CDR1 is MDHEN and CDR2 is SYDVKM. Trimming took off 8 bases at V and 4 bases at J, with 17 bases between the two ends.

The rearrangement uses TRBV27 and TRBJ2-3; 13 positions match TRBD2. The CDR3 covers 18 residues. The ends lost 4 bases at V and 2 bases at J; junction bases unmatched: 9. Germline V gives CDR1 MNHEY, CDR2 SMNVEV (reference sequence). The CDR3 sequence is CASSSPGLAGVNTDTQYF. In nucleotides, the CDR3 is TGTGCCAGCAGTTCCCCCGGACTAGCGGGGGTCAACACAGATACGCAGTATTTT.

The sample holds many counts of this clone. This chain uses TRBV5-1 with TRBJ2-6, with a weak D call TRBD2 (7 bases). CDR1 SGHRS and CDR2 YFSETQ come from the germline V gene. The germline V and J ends were trimmed by 1 base and 4 bases, with 12 bases remaining between them. The CDR3 runs 16 residues. CDR3 sequence: CASSLSGGAGANVLTF. CDR3 DNA: TGCGCCAGCAGCTTGTCGGGGGGCGCGGGGGCCAACGTCCTGACTTTC.

This rearrangement joins TRBV6-5 to TRBJ2-7; TRBD1 matches 9 bases. The CDR3 is 15 amino acids. Germline-derived CDR1 and CDR2 are MNHEY and SVGAGI. Trimming cost V 7 bases and J 3 bases; bases outside gene matches: 10. The CDR3 is CASNAGQGPYYEQYF. The CDR3 DNA follows: TGTGCCAGCAACGCCGGACAGGGGCCGTACTACGAGCAGTACTTC.

In nucleotides, the CDR3 is TGTGCCACCAGTGATGGCACAGGTTACTATGGCTACACCTTC. Its translation is CATSDGTGYYGYTF. The chain couples TRBV24-1 to TRBJ1-2; D possibly corresponds to TRBD1 (5 bases). Looked up from germline, CDR1 is KGHDR and CDR2 is SFDVKD. There are 14 residues in the CDR3. The V end lost 3 bases, the J end lost 3 bases, and 10 bases lay between the germline ends.

The chain combines TRBV19 with TRBJ2-2, with 7 bases aligning to TRBD2. Germline V lookup: CDR1 LNHDA, CDR2 SQIVND (reference sequence). The V and J ends lost 6 bases and 4 bases, in that order; junction bases with no gene match: 14. The CDR3 contains 17 residues. CDR3 nucleotide sequence: TGTGCCAGTAGAACACTAAGAGGCGGGGGTTTCACCGGGGAGCTGTTTTTT. Its protein product is CASRTLRGGGFTGELFF.

The J gene is TRBJ1-2, the V gene TRBV5-4; the D gene is possibly TRBD1 (5 bases). The CDR3 runs 19 residues. V gave up 2 bases and J gave up 6 bases, with 29 bases separating them. Germline CDR1 SGHNT, CDR2 YYREEE (reference sequence). The CDR3 loop reads CASSFGGLFGGASRNGYTF. The CDR3 bases are TGTGCCAGCAGCTTTGGGGGACTCTTCGGAGGAGCTTCGAGAAATGGCTACACCTTC.